The entry that follows covers one TCR beta chain sequence. The CDR3 consists of 16 residues. V lost 5 bases and J lost 0, with 14 bases in between. Germline V gives CDR1 SGHTA, CDR2 FQGNSA. This specimen belongs to a study of blood T cell repertoires in COVID-19. As processed by the authors: Reference gene primer amplification gave estimated nucleated cell counts. Measured with immunoSEQ multiplex PCR; TCRdb has only the in-frame clones, and not every one. D and trimming were read from the DNA, whereas the V and J calls and clone size are those reported in that table. The sample includes roughly 72,000 clones, about 80% seen only once; the top ten take around a sixth.

Sequencing input: peripheral blood. The TCR originated in a man between 65 and 85 years old who had recovered from COVID-19. The V call is TRBV7-2, the J call TRBJ1-3, with a possible D match to TRBD1 (6 bases). The CDR3 spells CASSIQGPNSGNTIYF. As DNA, the CDR3 is TGTGCCAGCAGCATACAGGGTCCAAACTCTGGAAACACCATATATTTT.